The sequence of this T cell receptor (beta chain) was determined in a study of shared clonotypes between healthy human individuals. Naive CD8 isolation took CD45RO-negative cells positively selected for CCR7 and excluded terminally differentiated effector memory CD45RA+ cells. The method was immunoSEQ multiplex PCR; TCRdb's version includes in-frame clones alone and lacks a portion of them. Here the sample spans 1.5 million to 2.5 million clones, 85% to 95% being singletons. This clone has a single count. Sequenced input: naive CD8+ T cells sorted from blood. The sequence derives from a man aged 18 to 30 in good health.

The CDR3, as DNA: TGTGCCAGCAGCTTAACTCCGGGACTGATCAATCAGCCCCAGCATTTT. Translation gives CASSLTPGLINQPQHF. The chain has TRBV7-8 and TRBJ1-5, with D perhaps matching TRBD1 (5 bases). The CDR3 totals 16 residues. V was clipped by 2 bases and J by 3 bases, with 14 bases between them. Germline V gene lookup returns CDR1 SGHVS and CDR2 FQNEAQ.